This entry lists 14 T cell receptor beta chains sequenced from one sample in a study of cytomegalovirus exposure and HLA in healthy donors. In the PCR, 60 Vbeta and 13 Jbeta primers were used. Measured with immunoSEQ multiplex PCR; TCRdb has only the in-frame clones, and not every one. Of about 190,000 clones listed, roughly 84% were seen once; the top ten hold 0.26%. The sequencing sample was made of PBMCs. Receptors originate from a boy aged 5-17 years in good health and CMV-seronegative.

The chain combines TRBV5-1 with TRBJ2-2; 9 positions agree with TRBD1. Germline V gene data show CDR1 as SGHRS and CDR2 as YFSETQ. Germline trimming cut 7 bases from V and 5 bases from J; bases unmatched to any gene: 9. CDR3 length: 15 amino acids. The CDR3 region has the DNA TGCGCCAGCGGACAAACAGGGGGCGGGACCGGGGAGCTGTTTTTT. The encoded protein is CASGQTGGGTGELFF.

This clone was counted once. The rearrangement joins TRBV10-3 to TRBJ2-7; TRBD2 agrees at 10 bases. Germline-derived CDR1 and CDR2 are ENHRY and SYGVKD. The trim removed 10 bases at V and 5 bases at J, leaving 20 bases unmatched. The CDR3 covers 17 residues. Here the CDR3 reads CATAMNLAGAGGDEQYF. The CDR3 coding sequence is TGTGCCACAGCAATGAATCTAGCGGGGGCCGGCGGGGACGAGCAGTACTTC.

V usage is TRBV7-3 and J usage is TRBJ2-1; D not certain. Between the trimmed V and J ends, which lost 1 base and 6 bases, there was a span of 7 bases. CDR3 length: 13 amino acids. The V gene's germline CDR1 is SGHTA and CDR2 FQGTGA. The CDR3 sequence is CASSLNPSNEQFF. CDR3 in DNA: TGTGCCAGCAGCTTAAATCCCAGCAATGAGCAGTTCTTC. The full variable domain, with the rest looked up from reference TRBV7-3 and TRBJ2-1, is GAGVSQTPSNKVTEKGKYVELRCDPISGHTALYWYRQSLGQGPEFLIYFQGTGAADDSGLPNDRFFAVRPEGSVSTLKIQRTERGDSAVYLCASSLNPSNEQFFGPGTRLTVL.

This clone turned up a few times. The rearrangement uses TRBV4-3 and TRBJ2-1; perhaps TRBD2 as D (5 bases). This CDR3 contains 13 residues. Per germline, CDR1 LGHNA and CDR2 YSLEER. Deletions cut 0 bases from V and 7 bases from J, with 7 bases between. The CDR3 nucleotides read TGCGCCAGCAGCCAAGAGGGAGTGAATGAGCAGTTCTTC. Amino acids: CASSQEGVNEQFF.

The V call is TRBV19, the J call TRBJ1-5, with 7 positions matching TRBD1. This CDR3 is 16 amino acids long. V trimming: 5 bases; J trimming: 0 bases; junction bases outside the gene matches: 7. Germline V gene data show CDR1 as LNHDA and CDR2 as SQIVND (reference sequence). The CDR3 DNA reads as TGTGCCAGTAGTGTCAACAGGGGAAATAGCAATCAGCCCCAGCATTTT. The encoded protein is CASSVNRGNSNQPQHF.

This chain uses TRBV15 with TRBJ1-5; a possible D gene is TRBD1 (6 bases). CDR1 and CDR2 (germline): LNHNV, YYDKDF (reference sequence). Between the trimmed V and J ends, which lost 3 bases and 10 bases, there was a span of 19 bases. This CDR3 spans 15 amino acids. DNA of the CDR3: TGTGCCACCAGCAGGTCCACAGGGCCGTTCTTACCCCAGCATTTT. It yields the protein CATSRSTGPFLPQHF.

This chain's CDR3 is CASSEVVGVSSYEQYF. In DNA form, the CDR3 reads TGTGCCAGCAGTGAGGTGGTCGGGGTAAGCTCCTACGAGCAGTACTTC. This chain connects TRBV2 to TRBJ2-7; tentative D call: TRBD2 (5 bases). CDR3 size: 16 residues. Germline assignment: CDR1 SNHLY and CDR2 FYNNEI. With 3 bases removed from V and 0 bases from J, the gap between germline ends came to 15 bases.

This chain connects TRBV28 to TRBJ1-1, with TRBD1 identical over 8 bases. This CDR3 has 16 residues. V shed 4 bases, J shed 5 bases, and the junction held 12 bases outside the gene matches. The germline V gene encodes CDR1 MDHEN and CDR2 SYDVKM. The CDR3 is CASSSRGRLVSTEAFF. The CDR3 DNA follows: TGTGCCAGCAGTTCCAGGGGGCGACTCGTGTCAACTGAAGCTTTCTTT.

This clone was counted only a few times. V usage is TRBV27 and J usage is TRBJ1-6, with D possibly TRBD1 on 5 matching bases. V lost 6 bases, J lost 6 bases, and 12 bases lay in between. This CDR3 contains 14 residues. Germline V lookup: CDR1 MNHEY, CDR2 SMNVEV (reference sequence). In DNA form, the CDR3 reads TGTGCCAGCAGCTTCGGGGGTTTTAATTCACCCCTCCACTTT. This sequence encodes CASSFGGFNSPLHF.

The chain joins TRBV7-6 to TRBJ2-7, with D tentatively TRBD1 (6 bases). The CDR3 consists of 15 residues. V was cut by 1 base and J by 6 bases, with 16 bases left in between. CDR1 is SGHVS and CDR2 is FNYEAQ in the germline V gene. CDR3 in amino acids: CASSLVNRETREQYF. The CDR3 bases are TGTGCCAGCAGCTTAGTTAACAGGGAGACTCGCGAGCAGTACTTC.

The genes are TRBV7-2 and TRBJ1-5; D is perhaps TRBD1 (6 bases). The CDR3 loop spans 16 amino acids. V was shortened by 5 bases and J by 6 bases, with 20 bases between the two germline ends. CDR1 is SGHTA, CDR2 FQGNSA, per germline. In nucleotides, the CDR3 is TGTGCCAGCAGCCCTGCACAGGGTAGGGGCCCTCAGCCCCAGCATTTT. This translates into CASSPAQGRGPQPQHF.

The rearrangement links TRBV15 to TRBJ2-7; 9 positions match TRBD1. Germline V gene data show CDR1 as LNHNV and CDR2 as YYDKDF (reference sequence). This CDR3 spans 16 amino acids. The junction had 10 bases not matched to a gene; V was cut back by 2 bases and J by 5 bases. CDR3 region: CATSRWLGTGFHEQYF. The CDR3 DNA sequence: TGTGCCACCAGCAGATGGCTCGGGACAGGGTTCCACGAGCAGTACTTC.

The V and J genes are TRBV4-2 and TRBJ1-2; D is possibly TRBD1 (6 bases). Looked up from germline, CDR1 is LGHNA and CDR2 is YNFKEQ. The CDR3 covers 18 residues. The V gene lost 0 bases and the J gene lost 8 bases, with 25 bases spanning the gap. CDR3 loop: CASSQDLIQGTRVRGYTF. The CDR3 DNA reads as TGTGCCAGCAGCCAAGATCTGATACAGGGCACTCGTGTCCGGGGCTACACCTTC.

The rearrangement uses TRBV5-5 and TRBJ1-5, with 8 bases aligning to TRBD1. V lost 5 bases and J lost 7; bases outside the gene matches: 8. The CDR3 loop spans 14 amino acids. CDR1 and CDR2 from the germline V gene are SGHKS and YYEKEE (reference sequence). Here the CDR3 DNA reads TGTGCCAGCAGAGGACAGGGAGAAGGACAGCCCCAGCATTTT. Translation gives CASRGQGEGQPQHF.